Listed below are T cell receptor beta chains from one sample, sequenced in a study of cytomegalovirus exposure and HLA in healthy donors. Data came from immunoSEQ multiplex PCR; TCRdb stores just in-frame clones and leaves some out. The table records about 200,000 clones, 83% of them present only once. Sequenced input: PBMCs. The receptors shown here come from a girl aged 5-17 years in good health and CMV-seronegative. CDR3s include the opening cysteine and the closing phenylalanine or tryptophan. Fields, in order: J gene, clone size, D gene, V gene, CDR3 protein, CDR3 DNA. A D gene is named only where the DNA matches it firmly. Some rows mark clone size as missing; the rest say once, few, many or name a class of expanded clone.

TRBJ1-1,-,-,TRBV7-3,CASSQGGNTEAFF,TGTGCCAGCAGCCAAGGCGGTAACACTGAAGCTTTCTTT
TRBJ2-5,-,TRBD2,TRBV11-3,CASSLGTGSGGFQETQYF,TGTGCCAGCAGCTTAGGGACCGGAAGCGGGGGTTTCCAAGAGACCCAGTACTTC
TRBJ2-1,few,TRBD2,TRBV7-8,CASSLVGGGAGEQFF,TGTGCCAGCAGCTTAGTAGGCGGGGGGGCGGGTGAGCAGTTCTTC
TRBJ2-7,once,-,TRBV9,CASSAAPSIASNEQYF,TGTGCCAGCAGCGCCGCCCCCTCAATAGCGTCTAACGAGCAGTACTTC
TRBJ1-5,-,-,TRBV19,CASSISGRSNQPQHF,TGTGCCAGTAGTATATCAGGGCGGAGCAATCAGCCCCAGCATTTT
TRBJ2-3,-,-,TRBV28,CASRGTSTDTQYF,TGTGCCAGCAGGGGGACTAGCACAGATACGCAGTATTTT
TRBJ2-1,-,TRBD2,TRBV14,CASSQVQREPFSYNEQFF,TGTGCCAGCAGCCAGGTCCAGCGGGAGCCGTTCTCCTACAATGAGCAGTTCTTC
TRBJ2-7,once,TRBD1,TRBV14,CASSLRGTGVYEQYF,TGTGCCAGCAGCCTACGCGGGACAGGTGTCTACGAGCAGTACTTC
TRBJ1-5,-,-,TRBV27,CASSRRRGSNQPQHF,TGTGCCAGCAGCCGCCGCAGGGGAAGCAATCAGCCCCAGCATTTT
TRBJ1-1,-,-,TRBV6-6,CASCGAGTEAFF,TGTGCCAGCTGCGGGGCGGGCACTGAAGCTTTCTTT
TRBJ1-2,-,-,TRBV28,CASSPYVLSNYGYTF,TGTGCCAGCAGTCCCTATGTTCTAAGTAACTATGGCTACACCTTC
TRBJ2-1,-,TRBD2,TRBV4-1,CASSRELAGGPPYNEQFF,TGCGCCAGCAGCCGGGAACTAGCGGGAGGGCCCCCTTACAATGAGCAGTTCTTC
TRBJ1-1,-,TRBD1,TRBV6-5,CASQGYMNTEAFF,TGTGCCTCACAGGGGTACATGAACACTGAAGCTTTCTTT
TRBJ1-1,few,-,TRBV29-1,CSVGYGQYTEAFF,TGCAGCGTTGGGTACGGACAGTACACTGAAGCTTTCTTT
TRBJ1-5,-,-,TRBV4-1,CASSQDEPGSYSNQPQHF,TGCGCCAGCAGCCAAGACGAACCGGGTTCCTATAGCAATCAGCCCCAGCATTTT
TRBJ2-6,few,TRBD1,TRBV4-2,CASSQGGTGGSGANVLTF,TGTGCCAGCAGCCAAGGCGGGACAGGGGGCTCTGGGGCCAACGTCCTGACTTTC
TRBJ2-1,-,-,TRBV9,CASSVDTGYLYNEQFF,TGTGCCAGCAGCGTAGACACGGGGTATTTGTACAATGAGCAGTTCTTC
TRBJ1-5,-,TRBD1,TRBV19,CASSTAGGGNQPQHF,TGTGCCAGTAGTACCGCAGGGGGCGGCAATCAGCCCCAGCATTTT
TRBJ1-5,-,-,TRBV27,CASRVQGRPYSNQPQHF,TGTGCCAGCAGGGTACAGGGACGGCCGTATAGCAATCAGCCCCAGCATTTT
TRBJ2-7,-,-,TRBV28,CASSGWGLSYEQYF,TGTGCCAGCAGTGGATGGGGGCTCTCCTACGAGCAGTACTTC
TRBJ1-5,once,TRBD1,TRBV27,CASSFRANPGQGSFPQHF,TGTGCCAGCAGTTTTCGCGCAAATCCGGGACAGGGGTCGTTTCCCCAGCATTTT
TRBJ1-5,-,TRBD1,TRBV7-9,CASSPGTDPNPPQHF,TGTGCCAGCAGCCCGGGGACAGACCCAAATCCCCCCCAGCATTTT
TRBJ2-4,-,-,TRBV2,CASSGEDNRGRGEFIQYF,TGTGCCAGCAGTGGGGAGGATAACAGGGGCCGGGGAGAGTTCATTCAGTACTTC
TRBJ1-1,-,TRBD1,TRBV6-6,CASSPGQGAREAFF,TGTGCCAGCAGCCCAGGACAGGGGGCGAGAGAAGCTTTCTTT
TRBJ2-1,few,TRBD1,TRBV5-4,CASSRIPGQGDLNEQFF,TGTGCCAGCAGCCGAATCCCCGGACAGGGGGATTTGAATGAGCAGTTCTTC
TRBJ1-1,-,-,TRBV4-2,CASSQEMTVNTEAFF,TGTGCCAGCAGCCAGGAGATGACAGTGAACACTGAAGCTTTCTTT
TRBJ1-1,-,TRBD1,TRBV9,CASSVDPTGANTEAFF,TGTGCCAGCAGCGTAGACCCCACAGGGGCGAACACTGAAGCTTTCTTT
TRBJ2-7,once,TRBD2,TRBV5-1,CASSPNLAGGLGEQYF,TGCGCCAGCAGCCCCAATTTAGCGGGAGGGCTTGGTGAGCAGTACTTC
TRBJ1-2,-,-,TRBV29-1,CSPVPASRQLNTF,TGCAGCCCAGTCCCAGCAAGCCGACAGCTCAACACCTTC
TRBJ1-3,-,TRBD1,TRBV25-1,CASSFGQGAGNTIYF,TGTGCCAGCAGCTTCGGACAGGGGGCTGGAAACACCATATATTTT
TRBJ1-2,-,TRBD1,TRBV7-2,CASSSSGTGGYGYTF,TGTGCCAGCAGCTCCTCCGGGACAGGGGGCTATGGCTACACCTTC
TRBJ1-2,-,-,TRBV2,CASSGTSSDGYTF,TGTGCCAGCAGCGGGACTTCTAGTGATGGCTACACCTTC
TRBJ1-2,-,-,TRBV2,CASSDRRGLGGYTF,TGTGCCAGCAGTGATAGAAGGGGTTTAGGTGGCTACACCTTC
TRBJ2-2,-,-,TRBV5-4,CASSLARGPNTGELFF,TGTGCCAGCAGCTTGGCGCGTGGGCCGAACACCGGGGAGCTGTTTTTT
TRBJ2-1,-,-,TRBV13,CASSLGEGAWHNEQFF,TGTGCCAGCAGCTTAGGGGAGGGAGCCTGGCACAATGAGCAGTTCTTC
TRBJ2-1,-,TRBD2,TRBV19,CASSFTPGLAGKNEQFF,TGTGCCAGTAGCTTTACGCCGGGACTAGCGGGTAAGAATGAGCAGTTCTTC
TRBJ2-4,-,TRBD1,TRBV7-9,CASSTTDRGGKNIQYF,TGTGCCAGCAGCACGACGGACAGGGGAGGGAAAAACATTCAGTACTTC
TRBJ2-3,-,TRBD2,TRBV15,CATSKGLAGTTDTQYF,TGTGCCACCAGCAAGGGACTAGCGGGGACCACAGATACGCAGTATTTT
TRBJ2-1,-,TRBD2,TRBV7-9,CASSLYIREGEQFF,TGTGCCAGCAGCTTATACATCAGGGAGGGCGAGCAGTTCTTC
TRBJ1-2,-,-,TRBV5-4,CASRRDFDGYTF,TGTGCCAGCAGACGGGACTTTGATGGCTACACCTTC
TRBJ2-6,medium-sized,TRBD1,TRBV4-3,CASSQGTGSGANVLTF,TGCGCCAGCAGCCAAGGGACAGGGTCTGGGGCCAACGTCCTGACTTTC
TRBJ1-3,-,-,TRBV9,CASSASPGNGNTIYF,TGTGCCAGCAGCGCCTCCCCAGGGAATGGAAACACCATATATTTT
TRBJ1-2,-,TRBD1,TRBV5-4,CASSSMTGEGSGYTF,TGTGCCAGCAGCTCAATGACAGGGGAGGGAAGTGGCTACACCTTC